Presented here are 6 T cell receptor beta chains from one specimen sequenced in a study of cytomegalovirus exposure and HLA in healthy donors. 13 Jbeta primers and 60 Vbeta primers were used for the PCR. Generated by immunoSEQ multiplex PCR, the TCRdb table keeps only in-frame clones and is missing some. Found here are about 100,000 clones, around 75% of them singletons; the top ten hold 12% to 15%. Sequencing used PBMCs. Receptor source: a male donor in good health and CMV-seropositive.

The J gene is TRBJ1-4, the V gene TRBV30; D remains ambiguous. Germline lookup yields CDR1 GTSNPN and CDR2 SVGIG (reference sequence). The V end lost 4 bases, the J end lost 6 bases, and 12 bases lay between the germline ends. CDR3 length equals 13 residues. The CDR3 DNA follows: TGTGCCTGGAACGGAGGATCTGATGAAAAACTGTTTTTT. Translating it yields CAWNGGSDEKLFF.

The chain carries TRBV19 and TRBJ1-2; 7 bases are a match to TRBD1. The CDR3 runs to 15 residues. The germline V gene has CDR1 LNHDA and CDR2 SQIVND (reference sequence). The V gene end was trimmed by 5 bases and the J gene end by 0 bases; junction bases not matched to a gene: 6. The CDR3 protein is CASSFSRGANYGYTF. CDR3 coding DNA: TGTGCCAGTAGTTTCTCCAGGGGGGCTAACTATGGCTACACCTTC.

The V and J genes are TRBV10-3 and TRBJ2-5, with 14 bases identical to TRBD2. CDR3 length equals 17 residues. V was pared by 3 bases and J by 5 bases, with 8 bases of the junction left unmatched. Germline values: CDR1 ENHRY, CDR2 SYGVKD. CDR3 bases: TGTGCCATCAGTGATCAGGGGACTAGCGGGGGATGGGAGACCCAGTACTTC. It is translated as CAISDQGTSGGWETQYF.

About this clone itself: This sample also contains other DNA sequences that code for the same CDR3. The chain combines TRBV6-5 with TRBJ1-2; 7 bases are shared with TRBD1. CDR3 length: 14 amino acids. J lost 3 bases, V lost 6 bases, and 7 bases had no gene match. Germline V gives CDR1 MNHEY, CDR2 SVGAGI. CDR3 coding DNA: TGTGCCAGCAGACGAGACAGGGCGTACTATGGCTACACCTTC. Its protein is CASRRDRAYYGYTF.

This chain joins TRBV29-1 and TRBJ2-7, with TRBD2 identical over 8 bases. This CDR3 region has 12 residues. The V and J ends lost 5 bases and 4 bases, in that order; junction bases with no gene match: 4. Germline values: CDR1 SQVTM, CDR2 ANQGSEA. CDR3 coding DNA: TGCAGCGTTTCGCGGGGGGCTTACGAGCAGTACTTC. Translated, it gives CSVSRGAYEQYF.

This clone was observed a few times. J is TRBJ2-3 and V is TRBV7-3, with 8 bases matching TRBD2. The CDR3 extends over 15 amino acids. Germline CDR1 reads SGHTA; CDR2 reads FQGTGA. V lost 2 bases and J lost 2; bases outside the gene matches: 3. CDR3 nucleotides: TGTGCCAGCAGCTTAGCGGGGGGATACACAGATACGCAGTATTTT. Residues: CASSLAGGYTDTQYF.